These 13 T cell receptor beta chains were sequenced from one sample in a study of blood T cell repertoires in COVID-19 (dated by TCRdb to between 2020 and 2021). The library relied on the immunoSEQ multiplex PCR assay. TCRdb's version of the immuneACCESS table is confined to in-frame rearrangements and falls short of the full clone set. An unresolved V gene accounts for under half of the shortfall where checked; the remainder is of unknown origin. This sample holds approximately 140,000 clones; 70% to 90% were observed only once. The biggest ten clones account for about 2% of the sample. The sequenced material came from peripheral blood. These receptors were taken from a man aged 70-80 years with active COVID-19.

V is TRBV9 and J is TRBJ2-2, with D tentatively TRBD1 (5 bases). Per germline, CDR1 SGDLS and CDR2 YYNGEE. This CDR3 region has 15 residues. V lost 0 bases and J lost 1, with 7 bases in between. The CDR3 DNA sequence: TGTGCCAGCAGCGTAGACAGGCTGAACACCGGGGAGCTGTTTTTT. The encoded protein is CASSVDRLNTGELFF. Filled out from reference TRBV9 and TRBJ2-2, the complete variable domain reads DSGVTQTPKHLITATGQRVTLRCSPRSGDLSVYWYQQSLDQGLQFLIQYYNGEERAKGNILERFSAQQFPDLHSELNLSSLELGDSALYFCASSVDRLNTGELFFGEGSRLTVL.

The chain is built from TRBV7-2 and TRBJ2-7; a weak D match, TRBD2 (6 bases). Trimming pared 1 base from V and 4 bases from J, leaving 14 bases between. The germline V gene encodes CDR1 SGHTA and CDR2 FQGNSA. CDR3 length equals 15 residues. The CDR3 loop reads CASSLEKAGRYEQYF. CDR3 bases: TGTGCCAGCAGCTTAGAAAAGGCGGGGCGGTACGAGCAGTACTTC.

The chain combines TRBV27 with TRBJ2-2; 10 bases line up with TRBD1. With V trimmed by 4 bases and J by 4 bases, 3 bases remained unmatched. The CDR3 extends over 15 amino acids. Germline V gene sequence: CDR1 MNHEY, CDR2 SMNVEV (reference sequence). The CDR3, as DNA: TGTGCCAGCAGTTCGGGACAGGGGATCACCGGGGAGCTGTTTTTT. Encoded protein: CASSSGQGITGELFF.

The CDR3 nucleotides read TGTGCCTGGAGTGTAGGAGGGACAGGGCATGGCTACACCTTC. It specifies CAWSVGGTGHGYTF. V is TRBV30 and J is TRBJ1-2, with 9 bases that match TRBD1. The CDR3 totals 14 residues. Germline V gene sequence: CDR1 GTSNPN, CDR2 SVGIG (reference sequence). Trimming cost V 0 bases and J 6 bases; bases outside gene matches: 5.

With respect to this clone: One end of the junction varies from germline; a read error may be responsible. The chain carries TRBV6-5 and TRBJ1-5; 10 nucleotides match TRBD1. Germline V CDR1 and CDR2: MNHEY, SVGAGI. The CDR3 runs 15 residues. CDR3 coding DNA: TGTGCCAGCAGCCCCCAGACAGGGGGCAAGCAGCCCCAGCATTTT. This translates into CASSPQTGGKQPQHF.

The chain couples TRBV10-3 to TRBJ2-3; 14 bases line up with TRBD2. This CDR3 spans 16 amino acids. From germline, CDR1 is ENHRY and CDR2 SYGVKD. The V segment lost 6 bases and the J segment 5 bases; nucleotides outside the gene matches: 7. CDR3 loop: CAISSGTSGSIDTQYF. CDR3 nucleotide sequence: TGTGCCATCAGCTCCGGGACTAGCGGGAGTATAGATACGCAGTATTTT.

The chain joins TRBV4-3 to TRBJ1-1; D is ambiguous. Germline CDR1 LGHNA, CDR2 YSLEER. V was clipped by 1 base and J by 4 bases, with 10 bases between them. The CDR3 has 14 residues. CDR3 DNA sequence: TGCGCCAGCAGCCAAGGGTACGGGGTCACTGAAGCTTTCTTT. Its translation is CASSQGYGVTEAFF.

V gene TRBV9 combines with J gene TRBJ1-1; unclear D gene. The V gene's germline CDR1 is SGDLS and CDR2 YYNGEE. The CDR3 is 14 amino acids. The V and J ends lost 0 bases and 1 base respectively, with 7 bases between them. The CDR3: CASSVDSSNTEAFF. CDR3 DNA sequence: TGTGCCAGCAGCGTAGATAGTTCGAACACTGAAGCTTTCTTT.

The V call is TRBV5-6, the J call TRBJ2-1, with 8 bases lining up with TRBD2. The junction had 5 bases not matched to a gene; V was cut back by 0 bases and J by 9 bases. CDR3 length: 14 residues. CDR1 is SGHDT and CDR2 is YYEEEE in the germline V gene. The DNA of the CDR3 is TGTGCCAGCAGCTTGGCGGGAGGGCCCGTTGAGCAGTTCTTC. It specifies CASSLAGGPVEQFF. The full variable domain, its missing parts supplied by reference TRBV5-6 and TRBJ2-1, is DAGVTQSPTHLIKTRGQQVTLRCSPKSGHDTVSWYQQALGQGPQFIFQYYEEEERQRGNFPDRFSGHQFPNYSSELNVNALLLGDSALYLCASSLAGGPVEQFFGPGTRLTVL.

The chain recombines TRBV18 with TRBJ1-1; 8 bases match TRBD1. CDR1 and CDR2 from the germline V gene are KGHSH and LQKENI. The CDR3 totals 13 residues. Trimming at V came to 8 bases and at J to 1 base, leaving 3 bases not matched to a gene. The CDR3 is CASRGQANTEAFF. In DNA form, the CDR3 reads TGTGCCAGCCGGGGACAGGCGAACACTGAAGCTTTCTTT. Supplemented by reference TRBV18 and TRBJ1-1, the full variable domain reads NAGVMQNPRHLVRRRGQEARLRCSPMKGHSHVYWYRQLPEEGLKFMVYLQKENIIDESGMPKERFSAEFPKEGPSILRIQQVVRGDSAAYFCASRGQANTEAFFGQGTRLTVV.

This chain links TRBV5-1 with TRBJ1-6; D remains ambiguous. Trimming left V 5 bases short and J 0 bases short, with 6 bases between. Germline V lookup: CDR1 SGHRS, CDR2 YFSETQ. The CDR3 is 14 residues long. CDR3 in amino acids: CASRPSSYNSPLHF. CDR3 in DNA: TGCGCCAGCAGGCCGAGCTCCTATAATTCACCCCTCCACTTT. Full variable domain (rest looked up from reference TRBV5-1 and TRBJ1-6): KAGVTQTPRYLIKTRGQQVTLSCSPISGHRSVSWYQQTPGQGLQFLFEYFSETQRNKGNFPGRFSGRQFSNSRSEMNVSTLELGDSALYLCASRPSSYNSPLHFGNGTRLTVT.

As DNA, the CDR3 is TGCGCCAGCAGCTTAGGGTCGGGATCTGGCCCCCTCCACTTT. This codes for CASSLGSGSGPLHF. V usage is TRBV5-1 and J usage is TRBJ1-6; D is undetermined. The V end was cut by 2 bases, the J end by 13 bases, with 16 bases between. The length of the CDR3 is 14 residues. Germline CDR1 and CDR2: SGHRS and YFSETQ. The entire variable domain, with the rest obtained from reference TRBV5-1 and TRBJ1-6, is as follows: KAGVTQTPRYLIKTRGQQVTLSCSPISGHRSVSWYQQTPGQGLQFLFEYFSETQRNKGNFPGRFSGRQFSNSRSEMNVSTLELGDSALYLCASSLGSGSGPLHFGNGTRLTVT.

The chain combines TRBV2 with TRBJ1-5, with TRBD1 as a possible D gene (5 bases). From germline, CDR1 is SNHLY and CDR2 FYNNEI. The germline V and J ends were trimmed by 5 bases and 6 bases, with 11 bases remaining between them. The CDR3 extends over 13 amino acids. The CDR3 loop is CASSLEGAQPQHF. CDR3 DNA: TGTGCCAGCAGTCTAGAAGGGGCTCAGCCCCAGCATTTT. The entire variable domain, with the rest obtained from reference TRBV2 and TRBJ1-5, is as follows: EPEVTQTPSHQVTQMGQEVILRCVPISNHLYFYWYRQILGQKVEFLVSFYNNEISEKSEIFDDQFSVERPDGSNFTLKIRSTKLEDSAMYFCASSLEGAQPQHFGDGTRLSIL.